The T cell receptor beta chain under discussion was sequenced for a study of somatic mutations in cytotoxic T cells in rheumatoid arthritis. TCRdb's table, derived via immunoSEQ multiplex PCR, lists solely in-frame clones and lacks some. Of about 4,200 clones in the sample, about two thirds were seen once. The table lists this clone with a count of one. Sequencing input: CD8+ T cells sorted from blood. This clonotype was sampled from an adult with rheumatoid arthritis.

CDR3 sequence (DNA): TGTGCCAGCAGCTTGTATAGACCCCCCTATGGCTACACCTTC. Amino acids: CASSLYRPPYGYTF. The rearrangement joins TRBV5-6 to TRBJ1-2; D remains ambiguous. The CDR3 is made up of 14 amino acids. Trimming removed 1 base at V and 4 bases at J, with 11 bases between. The germline V gene encodes CDR1 SGHDT and CDR2 YYEEEE. Full variable domain (remainder filled in from reference TRBV5-6 and TRBJ1-2): DAGVTQSPTHLIKTRGQQVTLRCSPKSGHDTVSWYQQALGQGPQFIFQYYEEEERQRGNFPDRFSGHQFPNYSSELNVNALLLGDSALYLCASSLYRPPYGYTFGSGTRLTVV.